The next 31 T cell receptor beta chains were all read from a single sample in a study of T cell responses to AZD1222 COVID-19 vaccine. TCRdb's copy holds only in-frame clones and misses some; the assay was immunoSEQ multiplex PCR. Of around 99,000 clones listed, roughly 90% were seen once; the top ten hold roughly 7%. Sample: peripheral blood, taken on day 0 of AZD1222 vaccination. These receptor sequences come from an adult in good health.

This chain uses TRBV6-4 with TRBJ2-2; unclear D gene. Germline V CDR1 and CDR2: MRHNA, SNTAGT. This CDR3 has 13 residues. V lost 4 bases, J lost 5 bases, and 8 bases lay in between. The chain's CDR3 is CASSVWGTGELFF. The CDR3 coding sequence is TGTGCCAGCAGTGTCTGGGGAACCGGGGAGCTGTTTTTT.

The chain couples TRBV28 to TRBJ1-2; D perhaps matches TRBD1 (6 bases). The CDR3 loop spans 15 amino acids. Germline lookup yields CDR1 MDHEN and CDR2 SYDVKM. Trimming cost V 3 bases and J 5 bases, with 16 bases left between them. The CDR3: CASSFRGGAYYGYTF. In nucleotides, the CDR3 is TGTGCCAGCAGTTTTCGGGGGGGCGCTTATTATGGCTACACCTTC.

The rearrangement joins TRBV7-2 to TRBJ2-1; 7 bases align to TRBD2. J was trimmed by 4 bases and V by 5 bases; bases with no gene match: 11. Germline V gives CDR1 SGHTA, CDR2 FQGNSA. The CDR3 has 16 amino acids. The chain's CDR3 is CASSPIGTINYNEQFF. As DNA, the CDR3 is TGTGCCAGCAGCCCGATCGGGACTATAAATTACAATGAGCAGTTCTTC.

The CDR3 protein is CASSYSGTHTGELFF. The CDR3 DNA follows: TGTGCCAGCAGTTACTCGGGGACACACACCGGGGAGCTGTTTTTT. The rearrangement joins TRBV6-5 to TRBJ2-2, with TRBD1 as a possible D gene (6 bases). Germline CDR1 is MNHEY and CDR2 is SVGAGI. CDR3 length: 15 residues. Trimming took off 0 bases at V and 3 bases at J, with 8 bases between the two ends.

V gene TRBV5-1 combines with J gene TRBJ2-3; 11 positions match TRBD2. The CDR3 has 17 amino acids. CDR1 and CDR2 (germline): SGHRS, YFSETQ. J was trimmed by 5 bases and V by 2 bases; bases with no gene match: 10. The CDR3 DNA follows: TGCGCCAGCAGCTTAAGTCCGTTAGCGGGAGGGGGAGATACGCAGTATTTT. It yields the protein CASSLSPLAGGGDTQYF.

On this clone: With a much larger clone just one base away, this may be a read error. The chain uses TRBV6-5 and TRBJ2-6, with 8 bases aligning to TRBD1. The CDR3 is 16 amino acids. CDR1 and CDR2 (germline): MNHEY, SVGAGI. V lost 4 bases, J lost 0 bases, and 2 bases stayed unmatched. As DNA, the CDR3 is TGTGCCAGCAGTTTAGACAGGGGCTCTGGGGCCAACGTCCTGACTTTC. It codes for CASSLDRGSGANVLTF.

J is TRBJ2-1 and V is TRBV5-4; TRBD2 is a possible D gene (6 bases). The CDR3 length is 14 residues. Germline V gene data show CDR1 as SGHNT and CDR2 as YYREEE (reference sequence). Trimming pared 4 bases from V and 10 bases from J, leaving 18 bases between. As DNA, the CDR3 is TGTGCCAGCAGCGGGGGACTCACACGCAACGAGCAGTTCTTC. This sequence encodes CASSGGLTRNEQFF.

The V and J genes are TRBV5-1 and TRBJ2-1; 10 bases agree with TRBD1. Germline trimming cut 0 bases from V and 9 bases from J; bases unmatched to any gene: 12. This CDR3 contains 17 residues. Per the germline V gene, CDR1 is SGHRS and CDR2 is YFSETQ. This CDR3 is CASSLEPTGQGSGEQFF. The CDR3 region has the DNA TGCGCCAGCAGCTTGGAGCCAACGGGACAGGGGAGCGGTGAGCAGTTCTTC.

Points on this clone: Other DNA sequences from this sample encode an identical CDR3 as well. The chain carries TRBV12-3 or TRBV12-4 and TRBJ2-1; D not resolved. V lost 3 bases and J 2 bases, leaving 5 bases between the germline ends. The CDR3 contains 13 residues. CDR3 residues: CASSLAPYNEQFF. DNA of the CDR3: TGTGCCAGCAGTTTGGCCCCCTACAATGAGCAGTTCTTC.

The chain uses TRBV5-6 and TRBJ2-7; 13 positions match TRBD2. The length of the CDR3 is 17 residues. Germline assignment: CDR1 SGHDT and CDR2 YYEEEE. The V gene end was trimmed by 4 bases and the J gene end by 5 bases; junction bases not matched to a gene: 12. The CDR3: CASSVTSGRASWDEQYF. The CDR3 nucleotides are TGTGCCAGCAGCGTAACTAGCGGGAGGGCCAGTTGGGACGAGCAGTACTTC.

The chain links TRBV7-3 to TRBJ2-3, with 9 bases identical to TRBD2. CDR1 and CDR2 from the germline V gene are SGHTA and FQGTGA. There are 15 residues in the CDR3. J gave up 2 bases and V 5 bases, and 5 bases lay outside the gene matches. CDR3 DNA: TGTGCCAGCAGCCCGCGGGGGGGCCTCACAGATACGCAGTATTTT. It encodes CASSPRGGLTDTQYF.

V is TRBV19 and J is TRBJ2-1, with 8 bases aligning to TRBD2. Looked up from germline, CDR1 is LNHDA and CDR2 is SQIVND (reference sequence). Trimming cost V 5 bases and J 2 bases; bases outside gene matches: 11. The CDR3 has 17 amino acids. Here the CDR3 reads CASSRPVAGTPYNEQFF. The CDR3 DNA reads as TGTGCCAGTAGTCGACCGGTAGCGGGAACACCCTACAATGAGCAGTTCTTC.

The chain has TRBV27 and TRBJ1-5; a weak D match, TRBD1 (5 bases). The CDR3 extends over 16 amino acids. The germline V and J ends were trimmed by 3 bases and 0 bases, with 12 bases remaining between them. Germline CDR1 and CDR2: MNHEY and SMNVEV (reference sequence). The DNA for the CDR3 is TGTGCCAGCAGTTTTGCCAGGGACTTTAGCAATCAGCCCCAGCATTTT. Translating it yields CASSFARDFSNQPQHF.

The J gene is TRBJ1-5, the V gene TRBV10-2; D ambiguous. Germline V gene sequence: CDR1 WSHSY, CDR2 SAAADI. The V end was cut by 2 bases, the J end by 0 bases, with 11 bases between. The CDR3 sequence is 16 residues long. CDR3 sequence: CASSERLSYSNQPQHF. The CDR3 nucleotides are TGCGCCAGCAGTGAGAGACTTTCCTATAGCAATCAGCCCCAGCATTTT.

CDR3 DNA sequence: TGCAGCGTAAAAGGGAGGGACAGGGCCTACGAGCAGTACTTC. It specifies CSVKGRDRAYEQYF. This chain uses TRBV29-1 with TRBJ2-7; TRBD1 aligns across 9 bases. Trimming took 6 bases from V and 2 from J; bases not matched to a gene: 8. CDR1 is SQVTM, CDR2 ANQGSEA, per germline. This CDR3 has 14 amino acids.

The CDR3 spells CASSYGGASGANVLTF. The CDR3 DNA follows: TGTGCCAGCAGTTACGGTGGGGCTTCTGGGGCCAACGTCCTGACTTTC. The chain employs TRBV6-2 or TRBV6-3 and TRBJ2-6, with a tentative D call TRBD1 (5 bases). Germline CDR1 MNHEY, CDR2 SVGEGT. The V gene lost 2 bases and the J gene lost 1 base, with 9 bases spanning the gap. The CDR3 contains 16 residues.

This clone was seen once. The J gene is TRBJ2-1, the V gene TRBV20-1, with TRBD2 identical over 11 bases. Germline V gene sequence: CDR1 DFQATT, CDR2 SNEGSKA (reference sequence). CDR3 length: 14 amino acids. V gave up 5 bases and J gave up 5 bases; unmatched junction bases: 5. This CDR3 reads CSARGGLADNEQFF. The CDR3 nucleotides are TGCAGTGCTCGTGGGGGACTAGCGGACAATGAGCAGTTCTTC.

V and J are TRBV28 and TRBJ2-7; 9 nucleotides agree with TRBD2. This CDR3 comprises 12 residues. Looked up from germline, CDR1 is MDHEN and CDR2 is SYDVKM. With V trimmed by 11 bases and J by 5 bases, 7 bases remained unmatched. CDR3 sequence: CAHGREGDEQYF. The CDR3 nucleotides read TGTGCCCACGGGCGGGAGGGCGACGAGCAGTACTTC. The variable domain in full, with the rest retrieved from reference TRBV28 and TRBJ2-7, is DVKVTQSSRYLVKRTGEKVFLECVQDMDHENMFWYRQDPGLGLRLIYFSYDVKMKEKGDIPEGYSVSREKKERFSLILESASTNQTSMYLCAHGREGDEQYFGPGTRLTVT.

V gene TRBV18 combines with J gene TRBJ1-1; no firm D call. V lost 6 bases to trimming and J lost 0 bases, with 11 bases between them. Germline assignment: CDR1 KGHSH and CDR2 LQKENI. CDR3 length: 14 residues. CDR3: CASSNTHLNTEAFF. The CDR3 nucleotides read TGTGCCAGCTCCAATACACACCTGAACACTGAAGCTTTCTTT.

This clone occurred once. This sequence joins TRBV2 and TRBJ2-1; D is ambiguous. Trimming stripped 3 bases from V and 6 bases from J, with 15 bases between. This CDR3 region has 15 residues. Germline V lookup: CDR1 SNHLY, CDR2 FYNNEI. The CDR3 DNA follows: TGTGCCAGCAGTGAGCGTAAAGGGCCGATCAATGAGCAGTTCTTC. Translation: CASSERKGPINEQFF.

The rearrangement uses TRBV28 and TRBJ1-1; D gene uncertain. The germline V and J ends were trimmed by 4 bases and 8 bases, with 14 bases remaining between them. The germline CDR1 and CDR2 sequences are MDHEN and SYDVKM. This CDR3 contains 13 residues. CDR3 sequence reads: CASSSPNLVEAFF. The CDR3 nucleotides read TGTGCCAGCAGTTCGCCCAATCTGGTAGAAGCTTTCTTT.

The chain carries TRBV24-1 and TRBJ2-3; 9 nucleotides align to TRBD1. CDR1 and CDR2 from the germline V gene are KGHDR and SFDVKD. Trimming removed 4 bases from V and 2 bases from J; junction bases left unmatched: 6. The CDR3 covers 16 residues. The chain's CDR3 is CATSDRTGALTDTQYF. CDR3 bases: TGTGCCACCAGTGACCGGACAGGGGCGCTCACAGATACGCAGTATTTT.

This clone came up once. V gene TRBV12-5 combines with J gene TRBJ1-5, with D unresolved. This CDR3 region has 14 residues. The ends were cut back, 1 base at V and 9 bases at J, with 13 bases in the middle. Per the germline V gene, CDR1 is LGHNT and CDR2 is FRNRAP. The CDR3 is CASGLDGVTGPQHF. The CDR3 coding sequence is TGTGCTAGTGGTTTGGACGGGGTAACCGGGCCCCAGCATTTT.

V gene TRBV3-1 (or the pseudogene TRBV3-2) combines with J gene TRBJ2-1; D uncertain. V lost 4 bases to trimming and J lost 5 bases, with 6 bases between them. CDR3 length: 12 residues. Germline CDR1 LGHDT, CDR2 YNNKEL (reference sequence). CDR3 DNA sequence: TGTGCCAGCAGCCGATTGAACAATGAGCAGTTCTTC. It encodes CASSRLNNEQFF.

Comments on this clone: Its ends do not fully match the called genes, so a read error is possible. The CDR3 spells CVSSLRGGSGETQYF. CDR3 DNA: TGTGTCAGCAGCCTTAGGGGTGGATCGGGGGAGACCCAGTACTTC. The rearrangement links TRBV7-3 to TRBJ2-5; D possibly matches TRBD1 or TRBD2 (5 bases each). CDR1 and CDR2 (germline): SGHTA, FQGTGA. The CDR3 totals 15 residues.

The rearrangement uses TRBV29-1 and TRBJ2-7, with D tentatively TRBD1 or TRBD2 (5 bases each). Germline CDR1 is SQVTM and CDR2 is ANQGSEA. The CDR3 spans 11 residues. Trimming left V 4 bases short and J 6 bases short, with 10 bases between. CDR3 DNA sequence: TGCAGCGTTGTTCAGGGACGCGAGCAGTACTTC. It encodes CSVVQGREQYF.

The V call is TRBV11-2, the J call TRBJ2-2; D call uncertain. Germline lookup yields CDR1 SGHAT and CDR2 FQNNGV. V lost 0 bases to trimming and J lost 7 bases, with 12 bases between them. This CDR3 has 15 residues. CDR3 DNA: TGTGCCAGCAGCTTAGACCTTAAGATCCACGGGGAGCTGTTTTTT. Encoded protein: CASSLDLKIHGELFF.

The chain is built from TRBV18 and TRBJ1-5; maybe TRBD1 (5 bases). V dropped 5 bases and J dropped 9 bases, with 20 bases sitting between them. CDR1 is KGHSH, CDR2 LQKENI, per germline. The CDR3 runs 15 residues. The CDR3: CASSTGTNSLGPQHF. For the CDR3, the DNA is TGTGCCAGCTCAACCGGGACGAACTCTCTGGGGCCCCAGCATTTT.

The CDR3 coding sequence is TGTGCCAGCACCCCGACAGGGGGGGATGAGCAGTTCTTC. Translating gives CASTPTGGDEQFF. This chain joins TRBV4-2 and TRBJ2-1, with 9 bases fitting TRBD1. CDR3 length: 13 residues. Per germline, CDR1 LGHNA and CDR2 YNFKEQ. With V trimmed by 7 bases and J by 8 bases, 6 bases remained unmatched.

V gene TRBV28 combines with J gene TRBJ1-2; possibly TRBD1 for D (6 bases). The ends were cut back, 4 bases at V and 5 bases at J, with 14 bases in the middle. Per germline, CDR1 MDHEN and CDR2 SYDVKM. The CDR3 runs to 14 residues. This chain's CDR3 is CASSSITGSYGYTF. CDR3 bases: TGTGCCAGCAGTTCGATTACAGGGAGTTATGGCTACACCTTC.

CDR3 in DNA: TGTGCCAGCCGCCGCGAACTAGCGACCAATGAGCAGTTCTTC. Its translation: CASRRELATNEQFF. The chain is built from TRBV7-2 and TRBJ2-1, with 7 bases identical to TRBD2. The J segment lost 6 bases and the V segment lost 8 bases, leaving 10 bases of the junction unmatched. The CDR3 runs to 14 residues. Germline CDR1 reads SGHTA; CDR2 reads FQGNSA. The full variable domain, with the rest looked up from reference TRBV7-2 and TRBJ2-1, is GAGVSQSPSNKVTEKGKDVELRCDPISGHTALYWYRQSLGQGLEFLIYFQGNSAPDKSGLPSDRFSAERTGGSVSTLTIQRTQQEDSAVYLCASRRELATNEQFFGPGTRLTVL.